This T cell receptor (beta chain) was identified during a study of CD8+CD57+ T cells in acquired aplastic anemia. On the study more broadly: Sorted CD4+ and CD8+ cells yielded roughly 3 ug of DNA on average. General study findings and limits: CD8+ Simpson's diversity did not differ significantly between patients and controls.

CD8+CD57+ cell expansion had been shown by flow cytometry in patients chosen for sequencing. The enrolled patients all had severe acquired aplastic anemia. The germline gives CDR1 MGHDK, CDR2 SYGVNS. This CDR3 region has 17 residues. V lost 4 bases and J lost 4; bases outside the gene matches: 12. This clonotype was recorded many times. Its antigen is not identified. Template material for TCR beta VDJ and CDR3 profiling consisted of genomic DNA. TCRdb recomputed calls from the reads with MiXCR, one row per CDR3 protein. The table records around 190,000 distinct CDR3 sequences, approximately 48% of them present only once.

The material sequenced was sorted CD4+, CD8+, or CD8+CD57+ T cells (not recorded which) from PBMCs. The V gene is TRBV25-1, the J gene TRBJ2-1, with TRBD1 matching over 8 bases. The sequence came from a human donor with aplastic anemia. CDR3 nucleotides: TGTGCCAGCAGTGGCTTCTCCGGGACAGGTTCTTACAATGAGCAGTTCTTC. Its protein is CASSGFSGTGSYNEQFF.